This TCR beta chain was sequenced in a study of CD8 T cells in ankylosing spondylitis. Germline lookup yields CDR1 SGHRS and CDR2 YFSETQ. The CDR3 totals 14 residues. The ends were cut back, 4 bases at V and 2 bases at J, with 9 bases in the middle. TCRdb itself ran the 5' RACE reads through MiXCR, one entry per CDR3 protein. The sample has 250,000 to 400,000 distinct CDR3 sequences, around a tenth seen once. This clonotype has more than one count but fewer than ten. The sample consisted of blood, either unsorted or a sorted T cell fraction (not recorded which). This sequence originates from a female donor with ankylosing spondylitis or in good health (not recorded which). V and J are TRBV5-1 and TRBJ2-2, with a weak D call TRBD1 (6 bases). CDR3 residues: CASSLGHNTGELFF. For the CDR3, the DNA is TGCGCCAGCAGCCTGGGACACAACACCGGGGAGCTGTTTTTT.